These 13 T cell receptor beta chains originate from one sample sequenced in a study of regulatory T cells in long-lasting Graves disease. To make TCR beta libraries, researchers used iRepertoire HTBI primers and Arm-PCR of CDR3 regions. One entry per CDR3 protein, called by TCRdb with MiXCR from the multiplex PCR reads. The profile shows hundreds of thousands of distinct CDR3 sequences, roughly 16% of them singletons. As for time point: newly diagnosed GD, antithyroid drugs for less than 3 months. Preparation of the TCR library used RNA extracted from PBMCs. These same records also appear under a second study, on T cells in Graves' hyperthyroidism and ophthalmopathy.

Source: peripheral blood mononuclear cells (PBMCs), taken at new diagnosis, from a patient treated with antithyroid drugs. The receptors here all came from a woman aged 40-65 years with Graves disease.

About this clonotype: The conserved phenylalanine or tryptophan normally closing the CDR3 is absent here, so this likely arose from a read error. CDR3: CASPRVGNQPQHL. CDR3 coding DNA: TGTGCCAGCCCCAGGGTTGGCAATCAGCCCCAGCATCTT. J is TRBJ1-5 and V is TRBV2, with D maybe TRBD1 (5 bases). This CDR3 region has 13 residues. V gave up 8 bases and J gave up 2 bases, with 10 bases separating them. The germline CDR1 and CDR2 sequences are SNHLY and FYNNEI.

This clonotype was seen at least ten times. V is TRBV29-1 and J is TRBJ1-1, with D uncertain. The CDR3 length is 14 residues. The V end lost 4 bases, the J end lost 0 bases, and 12 bases lay between the germline ends. CDR1 is SQVTM and CDR2 is ANQGSEA in the germline V gene. CDR3 loop: CSVGRTNVNTEAFF. CDR3 sequence (DNA): TGCAGCGTTGGAAGAACGAACGTGAACACTGAAGCTTTCTTT.

This clonotype was found many times. The chain carries TRBV29-1 and TRBJ1-5; D may be TRBD1 (5 bases). Germline V gene data show CDR1 as SQVTM and CDR2 as ANQGSEA. The CDR3 extends over 13 amino acids. Trimming took off 5 bases at V and 2 bases at J, with 10 bases between the two ends. The CDR3 spells CSVQGLGNQPQHF. CDR3 nucleotides: TGCAGCGTTCAGGGCCTGGGCAATCAGCCCCAGCATTTT.

This sequence joins TRBV7-2 and TRBJ1-2; D is possibly TRBD1 (6 bases). The CDR3 is made up of 15 amino acids. Deletions cut 4 bases from V and 6 bases from J, with 18 bases between. The germline V gene has CDR1 SGHTA and CDR2 FQGNSA. The CDR3 bases are TGTGCCAGCAGCTCAACCGGGACATCGCCTAATGGCTACACCTTC. Translation gives CASSSTGTSPNGYTF.

This clonotype was seen repeatedly, ten times or more. The J gene is TRBJ2-7, the V gene TRBV12-3 or TRBV12-4, with D maybe TRBD2 (6 bases). Between the trimmed V and J ends, which lost 3 bases and 1 base, there was a span of 10 bases. The CDR3 runs 14 residues. DNA of the CDR3: TGTGCCAGCAGTTTTGCGACTAGATCCTACGAGCAGTACTTC. It encodes CASSFATRSYEQYF.

The chain employs TRBV9 and TRBJ2-2; 7 nucleotides align to TRBD1. Germline V gene lookup returns CDR1 SGDLS and CDR2 YYNGEE. This CDR3 comprises 16 residues. V was pared by 0 bases and J by 0 bases, with 2 bases of the junction left unmatched. In DNA, the CDR3 is TGTGCCAGCAGCGTAGTAGGGACAGCGAACACCGGGGAGCTGTTTTTT. Residues: CASSVVGTANTGELFF.

In this sample, this clonotype turned up many times. The chain uses TRBV6-9 and TRBJ1-1; the match to TRBD1 covers 8 bases. The germline V gene encodes CDR1 MNHGY and CDR2 SVAAGI. The CDR3 spans 16 residues. With V trimmed by 3 bases and J by 3 bases, 9 bases remained unmatched. In DNA, the CDR3 is TGTGCCAGCAGTTACTCTGGGACAGGCATCGACACTGAAGCTTTCTTT. Its protein product is CASSYSGTGIDTEAFF.

V is TRBV3-1 and J is TRBJ2-4, with TRBD2 identical over 7 bases. The CDR3 is 17 residues long. Per the germline V gene, CDR1 is LGHDT and CDR2 is YNNKEL (reference sequence). The trim removed 3 bases at V and 0 bases at J, leaving 8 bases unmatched. The CDR3 nucleotides read TGTGCCAGCAGCCACTCCGGGACTAATCTAGCCAAAAACATTCAGTACTTC. It specifies CASSHSGTNLAKNIQYF.

The chain recombines TRBV19 with TRBJ1-5; a possible D gene is TRBD1 (6 bases). Germline loops: CDR1 LNHDA, CDR2 SQIVND (reference sequence). The V gene lost 6 bases and the J gene lost 6 bases, with 21 bases spanning the gap. CDR3 length: 16 residues. CDR3 bases: TGTGCCAGTAGCCGACAGGCCCCCTCTTGGAGTCAGCCCCAGCATTTT. This sequence encodes CASSRQAPSWSQPQHF.

CDR3 sequence: CASSRVLGGNQPQHF. In DNA, the CDR3 is TGTGCCAGCAGTAGAGTTCTTGGCGGCAATCAGCCCCAGCATTTT. This rearrangement joins TRBV6-1 to TRBJ1-5; D call uncertain. V dropped 5 bases and J dropped 2 bases, with 13 bases sitting between them. The CDR3 is made up of 15 amino acids. The germline CDR1 and CDR2 sequences are MNHNS and SASEGT.

This clonotype was seen ten or more times. The chain links TRBV20-1 to TRBJ1-2; 9 nucleotides match TRBD1. The CDR3 has 13 amino acids. The V and J ends lost 2 bases and 7 bases, in that order; junction bases with no gene match: 5. Germline V lookup: CDR1 DFQATT, CDR2 SNEGSKA (reference sequence). The CDR3 spells CSARPGQGGGYTF. The CDR3 coding sequence is TGCAGTGCTAGACCGGGACAGGGTGGTGGCTACACCTTC.

This clonotype was seen many times. The chain combines TRBV18 with TRBJ1-2; the D gene is possibly TRBD1 (6 bases). The germline V and J ends were trimmed by 5 bases and 4 bases, with 17 bases remaining between them. Germline CDR1 is KGHSH and CDR2 is LQKENI. The CDR3 contains 15 residues. The CDR3 reads CASSATRGAGYGYTF. CDR3 sequence (DNA): TGTGCCAGCTCAGCTACCAGGGGCGCGGGCTATGGCTACACCTTC. Using reference TRBV18 and TRBJ1-2 for the parts outside the CDR3, the full variable domain is NAGVMQNPRHLVRRRGQEARLRCSPMKGHSHVYWYRQLPEEGLKFMVYLQKENIIDESGMPKERFSAEFPKEGPSILRIQQVVRGDSAAYFCASSATRGAGYGYTFGSGTRLTVV.

This clonotype was counted only a few times. The chain is built from TRBV6-2 or TRBV6-3 and TRBJ2-5; 12 nucleotides align to TRBD2. Unmatched junction bases numbered 5, after V lost 6 bases and J lost 3 bases. The germline V gene has CDR1 MNHEY and CDR2 SVGEGT. The CDR3 has 15 residues. CDR3 nucleotide sequence: TGTGCCAGCAGGAACCGACTAGCGGGGGAAGAGACCCAGTACTTC. Its protein is CASRNRLAGEETQYF.